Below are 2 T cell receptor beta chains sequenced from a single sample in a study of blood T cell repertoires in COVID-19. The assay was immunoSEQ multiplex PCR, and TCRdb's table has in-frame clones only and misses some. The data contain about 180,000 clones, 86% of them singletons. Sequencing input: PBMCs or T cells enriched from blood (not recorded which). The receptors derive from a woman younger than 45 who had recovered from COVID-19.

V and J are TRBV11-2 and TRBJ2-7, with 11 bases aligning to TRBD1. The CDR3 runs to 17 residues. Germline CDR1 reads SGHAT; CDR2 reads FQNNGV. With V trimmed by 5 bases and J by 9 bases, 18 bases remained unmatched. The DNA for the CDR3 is TGTGCCAGCAGCCCTTGGACAGGGGGCACCAAGGTCGGCTGGCAGTACTTC. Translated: CASSPWTGGTKVGWQYF.

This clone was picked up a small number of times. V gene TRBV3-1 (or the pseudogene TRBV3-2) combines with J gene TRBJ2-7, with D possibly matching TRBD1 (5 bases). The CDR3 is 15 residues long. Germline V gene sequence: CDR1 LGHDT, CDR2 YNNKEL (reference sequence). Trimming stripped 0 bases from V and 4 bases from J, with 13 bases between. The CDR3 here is CASSQENTGNYEQYF. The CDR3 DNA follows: TGTGCCAGCAGCCAAGAGAATACAGGCAATTACGAGCAGTACTTC.